These 9 T cell receptor beta chains were sequenced from one sample in a study of T cell responses to AZD1222 COVID-19 vaccine (dated by TCRdb to the early 2020s). The time point tag for this specimen amounts to: baseline before first vaccination. Library creation used the immunoSEQ multiplex PCR assay. TCRdb retrieved this table from immuneACCESS and kept in-frame rearrangements only. Not all clones are present; in checked studies, unresolved V genes account for under half, and no reason is known for the remainder. The sample contains fewer than 150,000 clones, over 90% of them found a single time. The ten largest clones add up to roughly 0.87% of the sample. The starting material was peripheral blood, obtained on day 0 of AZD1222 vaccination. The receptors were gathered from an adult in good health.

The chain employs TRBV10-3 and TRBJ2-7; TRBD1 matches 8 bases. From germline, CDR1 is ENHRY and CDR2 SYGVKD. This CDR3 is built from 13 residues. V lost 6 bases and J lost 4; bases outside the gene matches: 5. This CDR3 is CAIRGQVRYEQYF. The CDR3, as DNA: TGTGCCATCAGGGGACAGGTGAGGTACGAGCAGTACTTC.

This chain connects TRBV3-1 (or the pseudogene TRBV3-2) to TRBJ2-7, with 9 bases identical to TRBD2. Germline trimming cut 0 bases from V and 2 bases from J; bases unmatched to any gene: 8. This CDR3 has 17 residues. Germline CDR1 reads LGHDT; CDR2 reads YNNKEL (reference sequence). The CDR3 reads CASSQDSAGGLPYEQYF. Here the CDR3 DNA reads TGTGCCAGCAGCCAAGATTCGGCGGGGGGGCTCCCCTACGAGCAGTACTTC.

The rearrangement links TRBV12-3 or TRBV12-4 to TRBJ1-4; D gene uncertain. The CDR3 totals 13 residues. Trimming left V 2 bases short and J 5 bases short, with 6 bases between. The CDR3 region is CASSLRSNEKLFF. CDR3 nucleotides: TGTGCCAGCAGTTTAAGGTCGAATGAAAAACTGTTTTTT.

V gene TRBV11-3 combines with J gene TRBJ2-1; the D gene is possibly TRBD2 (5 bases). Germline lookup yields CDR1 SGHNT and CDR2 YENEEA. V was clipped by 3 bases and J by 4 bases, with 7 bases between them. The CDR3 is 13 residues long. The chain's CDR3 is CASSLRGYNEQFF. As DNA, the CDR3 is TGTGCCAGCAGCTTGCGAGGGTACAATGAGCAGTTCTTC.

The V gene is TRBV7-3, the J gene TRBJ2-5, with 9 bases fitting TRBD2. V gave up 5 bases and J gave up 5 bases; unmatched junction bases: 3. Germline-derived CDR1 and CDR2 are SGHTA and FQGTGA. This CDR3 has 13 amino acids. CDR3 DNA: TGTGCCAGCAGCGATAGCGGGGGCGAGACCCAGTACTTC. Encoded protein: CASSDSGGETQYF.

The V and J genes are TRBV27 and TRBJ2-5, with TRBD1 identical over 7 bases. The V segment lost 6 bases and the J segment 5 bases; nucleotides outside the gene matches: 9. Germline assignment: CDR1 MNHEY and CDR2 SMNVEV (reference sequence). This CDR3 region has 14 residues. The CDR3 DNA is TGTGCCAGCAGGCGAATACAGGGGTGGGAGACCCAGTACTTC. It specifies CASRRIQGWETQYF.

The chain recombines TRBV7-9 with TRBJ1-2; D remains unclear. The germline V and J ends were trimmed by 3 bases and 0 bases, with 8 bases remaining between them. The germline V gene encodes CDR1 SEHNR and CDR2 FQNEAQ (reference sequence). This CDR3 contains 14 residues. The CDR3 spells CASSLGSPNYGYTF. The CDR3, as DNA: TGTGCCAGCAGCTTGGGCAGCCCTAACTATGGCTACACCTTC.

The V call is TRBV29-1, the J call TRBJ2-1; TRBD1 is a possible D gene (6 bases). In germline, CDR1 is SQVTM, CDR2 ANQGSEA. V lost 6 bases and J 4 bases, leaving 16 bases between the germline ends. There are 14 residues in the CDR3. The CDR3 coding sequence is TGCAGCGTCCCAGGGGAATCGACGTACAATGAGCAGTTCTTC. This translates into CSVPGESTYNEQFF.

The chain couples TRBV9 to TRBJ1-1; 8 nucleotides align to TRBD1. There are 15 residues in the CDR3. Germline V gene lookup returns CDR1 SGDLS and CDR2 YYNGEE. V shed 0 bases, J shed 5 bases, and the junction held 6 bases outside the gene matches. The chain's CDR3 is CASSVDGQGSTEAFF. The CDR3 region has the DNA TGTGCCAGCAGCGTAGATGGACAGGGATCGACTGAAGCTTTCTTT.